This TCR beta chain was profiled in a study of prognosis after radiotherapy for stage I lung cancer. Study in general: Among the patients, several developed distant metastases after radiotherapy at a median of about seven months, and 15 showed no significant progression. Study-level results: Differential TRBV and TRBJ gene usage was reported between patients with metastases and patients without them.

For each of two time points, an approximately 5.6-milliliter draw of peripheral blood was taken. By two-round multiplex PCR, the TCR beta CDR3 was amplified from genomic DNA. Amplification in first-round PCR relied on primers specific to each TRBV and TRBJ gene. MiXCR, run by TCRdb on the multiplex PCR reads, gives a single entry per CDR3 protein. The sample has 30,000 to 40,000 distinct CDR3 sequences, around 24% seen once. This clonotype came up many times. Its target is unknown. The CDR3 length is 16 residues. Trimming shortened V by 0 bases and J by 4 bases, and 16 bases separated the two germline ends. Germline V gives CDR1 SGHRS, CDR2 YFSETQ.

This receptor was taken from a donor aged 50 or older with non-small cell lung cancer. V usage is TRBV5-1 and J usage is TRBJ1-2, with unresolved D. This material consisted of PBMCs, taken before or after stereotactic body radiation therapy (not recorded which). The CDR3 DNA reads as TGCGCCAGCAGCTTGGGGTGGCAAGCAGGTGGCTATGGCTACACCTTC. Its translation is CASSLGWQAGGYGYTF.